Shown below are 2 T cell receptor beta chains from a single sample sequenced in a study of CD8 T cells in Susac syndrome. Random hexamers primed reverse transcription of about 0.45 to 1 ug RNA. TCRdb processed the immunoSEQ multiplex PCR reads anew with MiXCR; each CDR3 protein has one entry. The repertoire consists of approximately 200,000 distinct CDR3 sequences, with about 95% occurring once and the leading ten covering 0.082%. The sequencing input was CD4+ T cells from PBMCs. All receptors come from a human donor with multiple sclerosis.

This chain connects TRBV27 to TRBJ2-5; D is uncertain. The CDR3 has 15 amino acids. V dropped 6 bases and J dropped 5 bases, with 19 bases sitting between them. Germline CDR1 is MNHEY and CDR2 is SMNVEV (reference sequence). CDR3 nucleotide sequence: TGTGCCAGCAGCCCCAGGCCTGGTGGGTTGGAGACCCAGTACTTC. This sequence encodes CASSPRPGGLETQYF.

The CDR3 is CASSLFPTSTYNEQFF. In nucleotides, the CDR3 is TGTGCCAGCAGCTTATTTCCGACTAGCACCTACAATGAGCAGTTCTTC. V usage is TRBV7-6 and J usage is TRBJ2-1; 7 nucleotides align to TRBD2. CDR1 SGHVS and CDR2 FNYEAQ come from the germline V gene. The CDR3 sequence is 16 residues long. V dropped 2 bases and J dropped 2; count of bases not matched to a gene: 6.